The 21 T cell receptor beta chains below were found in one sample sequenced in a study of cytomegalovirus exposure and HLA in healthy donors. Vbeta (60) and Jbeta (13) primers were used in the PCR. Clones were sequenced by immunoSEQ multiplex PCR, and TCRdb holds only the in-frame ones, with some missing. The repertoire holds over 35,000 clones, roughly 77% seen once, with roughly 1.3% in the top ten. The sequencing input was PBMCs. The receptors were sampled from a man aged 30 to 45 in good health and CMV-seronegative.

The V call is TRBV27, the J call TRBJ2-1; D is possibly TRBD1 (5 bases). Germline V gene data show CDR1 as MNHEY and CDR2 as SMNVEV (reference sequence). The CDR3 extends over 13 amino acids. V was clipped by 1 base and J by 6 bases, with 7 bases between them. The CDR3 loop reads CASSLFRGNEQFF. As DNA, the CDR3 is TGTGCCAGCAGTTTATTTAGGGGCAATGAGCAGTTCTTC.

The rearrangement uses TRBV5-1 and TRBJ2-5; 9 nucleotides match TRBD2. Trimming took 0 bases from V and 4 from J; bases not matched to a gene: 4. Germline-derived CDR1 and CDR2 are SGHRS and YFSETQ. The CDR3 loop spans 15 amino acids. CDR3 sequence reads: CASSLVAGGRETQYF. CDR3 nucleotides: TGCGCCAGCAGCTTGGTGGCGGGAGGGAGAGAGACCCAGTACTTC.

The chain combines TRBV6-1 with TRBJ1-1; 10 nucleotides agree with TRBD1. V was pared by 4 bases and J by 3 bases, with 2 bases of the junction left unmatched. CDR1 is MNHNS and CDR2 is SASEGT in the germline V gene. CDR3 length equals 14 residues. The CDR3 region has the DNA TGTGCCAGCAGTGGGACAGGGGGTTACACTGAAGCTTTCTTT. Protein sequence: CASSGTGGYTEAFF.

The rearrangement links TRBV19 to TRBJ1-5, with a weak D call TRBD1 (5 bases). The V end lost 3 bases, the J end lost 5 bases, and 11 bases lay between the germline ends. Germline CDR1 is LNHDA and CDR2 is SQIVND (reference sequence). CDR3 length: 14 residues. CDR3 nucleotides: TGTGCCAGTAGTATGTGGGGGGACGATCAGCCCCAGCATTTT. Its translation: CASSMWGDDQPQHF.

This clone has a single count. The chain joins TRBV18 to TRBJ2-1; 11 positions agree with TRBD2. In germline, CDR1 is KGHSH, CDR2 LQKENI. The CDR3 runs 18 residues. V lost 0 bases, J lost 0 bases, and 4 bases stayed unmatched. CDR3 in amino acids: CASSPPGLAGGSYNEQFF. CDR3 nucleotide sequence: TGTGCCAGCTCACCACCGGGGCTAGCGGGAGGCTCCTACAATGAGCAGTTCTTC.

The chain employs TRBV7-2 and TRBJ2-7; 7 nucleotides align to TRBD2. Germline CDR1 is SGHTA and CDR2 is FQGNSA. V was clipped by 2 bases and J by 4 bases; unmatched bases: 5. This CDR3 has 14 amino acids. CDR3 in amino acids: CASSLSGISYEQYF. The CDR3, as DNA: TGTGCCAGCAGCTTAAGCGGGATTTCGTACGAGCAGTACTTC.

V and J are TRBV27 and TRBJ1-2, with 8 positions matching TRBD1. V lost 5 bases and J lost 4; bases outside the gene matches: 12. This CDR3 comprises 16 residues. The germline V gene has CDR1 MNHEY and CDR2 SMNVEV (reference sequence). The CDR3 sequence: CASSPLGADRGYGYTF. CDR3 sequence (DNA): TGTGCCAGCAGTCCCCTCGGCGCAGACAGGGGCTATGGCTACACCTTC.

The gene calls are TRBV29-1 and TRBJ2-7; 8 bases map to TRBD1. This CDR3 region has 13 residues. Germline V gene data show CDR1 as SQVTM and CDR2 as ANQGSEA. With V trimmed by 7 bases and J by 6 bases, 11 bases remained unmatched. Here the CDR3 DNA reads TGCAGCGGGACAGGGCCCTCTCCCCGCGAGCAGTACTTC. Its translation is CSGTGPSPREQYF.

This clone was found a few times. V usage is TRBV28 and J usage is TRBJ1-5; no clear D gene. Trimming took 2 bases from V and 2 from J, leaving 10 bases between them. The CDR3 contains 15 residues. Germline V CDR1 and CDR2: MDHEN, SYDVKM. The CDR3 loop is CASSLRRHGNQPQHF. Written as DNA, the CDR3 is TGTGCCAGCAGTTTACGTAGACACGGCAATCAGCCCCAGCATTTT.

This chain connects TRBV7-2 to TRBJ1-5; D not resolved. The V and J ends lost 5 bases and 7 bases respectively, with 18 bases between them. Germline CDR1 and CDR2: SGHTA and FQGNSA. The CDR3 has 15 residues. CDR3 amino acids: CASSGGPGSGQPQHF. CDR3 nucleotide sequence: TGTGCCAGCAGCGGAGGACCGGGAAGCGGGCAGCCCCAGCATTTT.

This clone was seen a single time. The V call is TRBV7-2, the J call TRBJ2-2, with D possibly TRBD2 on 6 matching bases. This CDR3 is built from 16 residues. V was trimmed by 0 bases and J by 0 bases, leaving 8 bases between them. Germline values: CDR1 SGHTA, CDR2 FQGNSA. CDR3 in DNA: TGTGCCAGCAGCTTAGCCCGCGGGGCGAACACCGGGGAGCTGTTTTTT. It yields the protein CASSLARGANTGELFF.

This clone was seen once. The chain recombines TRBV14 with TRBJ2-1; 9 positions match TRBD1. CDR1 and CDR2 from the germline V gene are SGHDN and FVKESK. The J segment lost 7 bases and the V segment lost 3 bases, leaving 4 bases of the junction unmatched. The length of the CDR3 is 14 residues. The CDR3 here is CASSQGDRENEQFF. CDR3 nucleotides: TGTGCCAGCAGCCAGGGGGACAGGGAGAATGAGCAGTTCTTC.

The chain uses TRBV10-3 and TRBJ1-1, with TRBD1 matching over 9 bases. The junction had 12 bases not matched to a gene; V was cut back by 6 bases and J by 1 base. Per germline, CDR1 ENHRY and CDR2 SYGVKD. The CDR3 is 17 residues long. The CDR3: CAIRDRVQTGGNTEAFF. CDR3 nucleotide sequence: TGTGCCATCAGGGACCGAGTCCAGACAGGGGGGAACACTGAAGCTTTCTTT.

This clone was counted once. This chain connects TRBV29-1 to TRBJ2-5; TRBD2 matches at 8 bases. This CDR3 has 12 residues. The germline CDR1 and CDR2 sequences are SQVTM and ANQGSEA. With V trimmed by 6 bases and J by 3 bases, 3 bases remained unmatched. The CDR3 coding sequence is TGCAGCGTATGGCGGGGGGAAGAGACCCAGTACTTC. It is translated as CSVWRGEETQYF.

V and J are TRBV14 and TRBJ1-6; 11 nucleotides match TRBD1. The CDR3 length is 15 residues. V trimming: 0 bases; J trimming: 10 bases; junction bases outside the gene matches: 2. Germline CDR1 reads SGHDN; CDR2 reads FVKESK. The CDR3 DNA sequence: TGTGCCAGCAGCCAAGATCGGACAGGGGGCTCACCCCTCCACTTT. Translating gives CASSQDRTGGSPLHF.

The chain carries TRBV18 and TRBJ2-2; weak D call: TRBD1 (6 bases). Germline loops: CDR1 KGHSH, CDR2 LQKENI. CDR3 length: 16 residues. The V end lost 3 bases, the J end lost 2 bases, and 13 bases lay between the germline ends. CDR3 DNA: TGTGCCAGCTCACCCCAACCGGGACACAACACCGGGGAGCTGTTTTTT. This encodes CASSPQPGHNTGELFF. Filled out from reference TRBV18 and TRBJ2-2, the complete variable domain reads NAGVMQNPRHLVRRRGQEARLRCSPMKGHSHVYWYRQLPEEGLKFMVYLQKENIIDESGMPKERFSAEFPKEGPSILRIQQVVRGDSAAYFCASSPQPGHNTGELFFGEGSRLTVL.

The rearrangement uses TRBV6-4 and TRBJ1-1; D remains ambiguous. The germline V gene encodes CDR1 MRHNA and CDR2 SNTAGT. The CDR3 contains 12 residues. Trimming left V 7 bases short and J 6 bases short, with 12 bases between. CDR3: CASTTAGPEAFF. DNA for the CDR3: TGTGCCAGCACTACCGCGGGCCCTGAAGCTTTCTTT.

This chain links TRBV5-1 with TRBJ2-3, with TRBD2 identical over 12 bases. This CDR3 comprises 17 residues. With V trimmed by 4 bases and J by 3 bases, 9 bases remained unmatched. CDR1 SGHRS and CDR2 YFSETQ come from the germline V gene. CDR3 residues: CASSPGASGRATDTQYF. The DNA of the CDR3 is TGCGCCAGCAGCCCCGGGGCTAGCGGGAGGGCGACAGATACGCAGTATTTT. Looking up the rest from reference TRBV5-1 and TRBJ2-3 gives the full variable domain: KAGVTQTPRYLIKTRGQQVTLSCSPISGHRSVSWYQQTPGQGLQFLFEYFSETQRNKGNFPGRFSGRQFSNSRSEMNVSTLELGDSALYLCASSPGASGRATDTQYFGPGTRLTVL.

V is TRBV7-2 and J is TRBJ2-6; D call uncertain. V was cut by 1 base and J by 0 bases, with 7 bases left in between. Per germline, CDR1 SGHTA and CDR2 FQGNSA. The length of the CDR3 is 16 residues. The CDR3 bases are TGTGCCAGCAGCTTAGGCAGTTACTCTGGGGCCAACGTCCTGACTTTC. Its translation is CASSLGSYSGANVLTF.

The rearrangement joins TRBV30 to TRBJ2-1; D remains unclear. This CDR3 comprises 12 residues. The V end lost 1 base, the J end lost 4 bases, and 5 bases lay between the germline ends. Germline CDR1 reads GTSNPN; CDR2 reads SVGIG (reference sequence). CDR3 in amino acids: CAWSDQYNEQFF. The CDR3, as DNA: TGTGCCTGGAGTGATCAATACAATGAGCAGTTCTTC.

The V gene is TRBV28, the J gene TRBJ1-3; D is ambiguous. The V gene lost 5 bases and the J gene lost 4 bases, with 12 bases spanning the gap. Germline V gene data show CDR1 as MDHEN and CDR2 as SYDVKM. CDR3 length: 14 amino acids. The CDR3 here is CASSPPRRGNTIYF. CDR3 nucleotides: TGTGCCAGCAGTCCCCCCCGGAGAGGAAACACCATATATTTT.